This T cell receptor (beta chain) comes out of a study of T-cell reconstitution after alpha-beta-depleted transplantation in children. The germline V gene has CDR1 SGDLS and CDR2 YYNGEE. Between the trimmed V and J ends, which lost 4 bases and 3 bases, there was a span of 4 bases. This CDR3 is 11 amino acids long. Molecular barcoding with unique molecular identifiers was used for the TCRbeta library. MiXCR, run by TCRdb on the PCR reads, gives a single entry per CDR3 protein. In the table there are thousands of distinct CDR3 sequences, 12% of which are singletons. In its sample, this clonotype is large (0.1 to 1%).

The sequencing here drew on PBMCs, mostly from graft donor cells, taken 60 days after TCRalphabeta/CD19-depleted stem cell transplant. This sequence was found in a patient aged 2-10 years who had a stem cell transplant for inherited bone marrow failure, so the T cells may come from the graft donor. The chain combines TRBV9 with TRBJ1-2; D unresolved. The CDR3 DNA reads as TGTGCCAGCAGCCGGGACTATGGCTACACCTTC. Its protein product is CASSRDYGYTF.